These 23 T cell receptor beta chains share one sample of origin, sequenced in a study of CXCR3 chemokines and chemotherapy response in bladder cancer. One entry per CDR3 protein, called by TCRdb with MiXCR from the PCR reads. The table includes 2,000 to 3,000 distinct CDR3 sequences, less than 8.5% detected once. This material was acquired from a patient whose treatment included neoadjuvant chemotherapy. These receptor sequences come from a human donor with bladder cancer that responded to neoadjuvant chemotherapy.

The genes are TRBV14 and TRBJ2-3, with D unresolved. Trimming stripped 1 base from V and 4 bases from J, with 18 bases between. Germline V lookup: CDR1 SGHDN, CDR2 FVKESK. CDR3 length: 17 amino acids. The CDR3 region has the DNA TGTGCCAGCAGCCAAGGAGTTAAGGGTCAGTGGGCAGATACGCAGTATTTT. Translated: CASSQGVKGQWADTQYF. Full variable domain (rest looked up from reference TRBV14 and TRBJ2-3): EAGVTQFPSHSVIEKGQTVTLRCDPISGHDNLYWYRRVMGKEIKFLLHFVKESKQDESGMPNNRFLAERTGGTYSTLKVQPAELEDSGVYFCASSQGVKGQWADTQYFGPGTRLTVL.

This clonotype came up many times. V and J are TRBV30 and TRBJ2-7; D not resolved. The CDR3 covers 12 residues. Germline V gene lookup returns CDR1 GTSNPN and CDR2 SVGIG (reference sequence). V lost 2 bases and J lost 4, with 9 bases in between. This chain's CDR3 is CAWSPRLYEQYF. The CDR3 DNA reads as TGTGCCTGGAGTCCTCGACTGTACGAGCAGTACTTC.

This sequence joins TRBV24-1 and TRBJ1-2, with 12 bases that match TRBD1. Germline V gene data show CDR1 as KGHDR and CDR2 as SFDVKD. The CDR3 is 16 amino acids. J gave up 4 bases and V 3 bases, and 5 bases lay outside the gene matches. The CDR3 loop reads CATSDGGQGALYGYTF. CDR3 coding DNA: TGTGCCACCAGTGATGGGGGACAGGGGGCTCTCTATGGCTACACCTTC.

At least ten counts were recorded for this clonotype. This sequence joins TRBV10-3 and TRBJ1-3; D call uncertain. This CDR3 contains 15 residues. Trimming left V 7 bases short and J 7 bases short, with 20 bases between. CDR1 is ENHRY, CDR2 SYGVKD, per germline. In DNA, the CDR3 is TGTGCCATCAACCCCCAAGGACCAAGAGGCAACACCATATATTTT. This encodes CAINPQGPRGNTIYF.

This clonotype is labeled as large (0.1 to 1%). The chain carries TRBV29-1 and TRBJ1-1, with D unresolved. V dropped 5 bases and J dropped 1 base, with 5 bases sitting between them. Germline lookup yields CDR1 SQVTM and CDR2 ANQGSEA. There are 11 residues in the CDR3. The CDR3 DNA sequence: TGCAGCGTTCCCGCGAACACTGAAGCTTTCTTT. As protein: CSVPANTEAFF. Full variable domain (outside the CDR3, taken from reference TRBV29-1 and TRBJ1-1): SAVISQKPSRDICQRGTSLTIQCQVDSQVTMMFWYRQQPGQSLTLIATANQGSEATYESGFVIDKFPISRPNLTFSTLTVSNMSPEDSSIYLCSVPANTEAFFGQGTRLTVV.

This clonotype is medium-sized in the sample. DNA for the CDR3: TGTGCCAGCAGCTTGCTGGTCGGTTCAGGGGGCTCTGGGGCCAACGTCCTGACTTTC. Translation: CASSLLVGSGGSGANVLTF. The chain combines TRBV5-6 with TRBJ2-6, with 7 nucleotides matching TRBD1. CDR1 and CDR2 from the germline V gene are SGHDT and YYEEEE. CDR3 size: 19 residues. V trimming: 1 base; J trimming: 0 bases; junction bases outside the gene matches: 10.

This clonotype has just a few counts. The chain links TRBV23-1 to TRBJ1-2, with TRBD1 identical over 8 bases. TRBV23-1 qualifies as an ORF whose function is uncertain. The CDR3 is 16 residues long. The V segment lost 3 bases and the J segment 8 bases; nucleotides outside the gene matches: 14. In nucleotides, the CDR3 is TGCGCCAGCAGTCAGCTGTCCGCCGGGACAGGTTTGGGCTACACCTTC. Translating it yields CASSQLSAGTGLGYTF.

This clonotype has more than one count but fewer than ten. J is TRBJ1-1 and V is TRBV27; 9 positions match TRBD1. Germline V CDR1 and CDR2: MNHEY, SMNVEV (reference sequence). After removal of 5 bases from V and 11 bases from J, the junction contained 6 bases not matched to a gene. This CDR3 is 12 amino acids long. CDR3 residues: CASSQATGGAFF. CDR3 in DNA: TGTGCCAGCAGTCAAGCGACAGGGGGGGCTTTCTTT.

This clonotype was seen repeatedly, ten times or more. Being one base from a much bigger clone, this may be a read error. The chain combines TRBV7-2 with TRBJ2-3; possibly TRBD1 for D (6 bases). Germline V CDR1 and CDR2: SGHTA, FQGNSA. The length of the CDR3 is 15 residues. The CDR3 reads CVSSLGGLGSDTQYF. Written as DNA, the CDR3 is TGTGTCAGCAGCTTAGGGGGTTTAGGTTCCGATACGCAGTATTTT.

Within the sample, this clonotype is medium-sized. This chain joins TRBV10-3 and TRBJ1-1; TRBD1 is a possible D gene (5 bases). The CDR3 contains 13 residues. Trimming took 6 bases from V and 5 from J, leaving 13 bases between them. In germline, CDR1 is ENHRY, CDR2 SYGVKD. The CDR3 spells CAIRRGDSTEAFF. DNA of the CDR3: TGTGCCATCAGAAGGGGTGATTCAACTGAAGCTTTCTTT.

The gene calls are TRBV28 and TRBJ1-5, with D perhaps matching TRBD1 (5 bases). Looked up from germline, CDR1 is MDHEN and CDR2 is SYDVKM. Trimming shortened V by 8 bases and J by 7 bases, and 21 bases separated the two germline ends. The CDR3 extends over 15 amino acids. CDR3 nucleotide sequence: TGTGCCAGCTCCACTCAGGGTGAAGTCAGACAGCCCCAGCATTTT. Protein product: CASSTQGEVRQPQHF. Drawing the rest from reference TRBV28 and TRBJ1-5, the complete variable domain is DVKVTQSSRYLVKRTGEKVFLECVQDMDHENMFWYRQDPGLGLRLIYFSYDVKMKEKGDIPEGYSVSREKKERFSLILESASTNQTSMYLCASSTQGEVRQPQHFGDGTRLSIL.

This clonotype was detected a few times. Here the CDR3 reads CASSWGPGEQYF. The CDR3 DNA is TGTGCCAGCAGCTGGGGACCCGGGGAGCAGTACTTC. The chain uses TRBV11-2 and TRBJ2-7, with D perhaps given as TRBD1 or TRBD2 (5 bases each). Trimming took off 4 bases at V and 7 bases at J, with 11 bases between the two ends. The V gene's germline CDR1 is SGHAT and CDR2 FQNNGV. This CDR3 has 12 amino acids.

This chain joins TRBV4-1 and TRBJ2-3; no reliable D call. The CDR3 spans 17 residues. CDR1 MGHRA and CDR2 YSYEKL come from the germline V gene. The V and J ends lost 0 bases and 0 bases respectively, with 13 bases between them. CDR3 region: CASSQDSPRPSTDTQYF. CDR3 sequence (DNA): TGCGCCAGCAGCCAAGATAGCCCGAGGCCCAGCACAGATACGCAGTATTTT.

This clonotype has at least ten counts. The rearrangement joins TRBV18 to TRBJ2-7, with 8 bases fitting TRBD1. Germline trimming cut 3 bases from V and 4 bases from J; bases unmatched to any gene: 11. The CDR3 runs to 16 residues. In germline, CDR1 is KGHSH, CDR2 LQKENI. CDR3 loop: CASSPSQGAQGYEQYF. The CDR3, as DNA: TGTGCCAGCTCACCGTCCCAGGGGGCGCAGGGTTACGAGCAGTACTTC.

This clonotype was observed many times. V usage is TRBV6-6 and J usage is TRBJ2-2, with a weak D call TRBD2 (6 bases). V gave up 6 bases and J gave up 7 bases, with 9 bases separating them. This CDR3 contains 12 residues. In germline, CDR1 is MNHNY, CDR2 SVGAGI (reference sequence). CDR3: CASRGEVGELFF. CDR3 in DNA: TGTGCCAGCAGAGGGGAGGTCGGGGAGCTGTTTTTT.

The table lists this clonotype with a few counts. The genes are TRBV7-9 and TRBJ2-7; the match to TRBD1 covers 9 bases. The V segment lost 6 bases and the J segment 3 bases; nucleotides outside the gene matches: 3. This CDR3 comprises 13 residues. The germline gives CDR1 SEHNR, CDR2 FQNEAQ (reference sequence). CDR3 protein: CASRGQGVYEQYF. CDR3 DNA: TGTGCCAGCAGGGGACAGGGCGTCTACGAGCAGTACTTC.

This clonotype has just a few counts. CDR3 region: CATAYDSAYEQYF. The CDR3 nucleotides are TGTGCCACCGCGTACGACTCCGCCTACGAGCAGTACTTC. This sequence joins TRBV28 and TRBJ2-7; D is undetermined. The CDR3 is made up of 13 amino acids. The germline gives CDR1 MDHEN, CDR2 SYDVKM. V was cut by 10 bases and J by 2 bases, with 15 bases left in between.

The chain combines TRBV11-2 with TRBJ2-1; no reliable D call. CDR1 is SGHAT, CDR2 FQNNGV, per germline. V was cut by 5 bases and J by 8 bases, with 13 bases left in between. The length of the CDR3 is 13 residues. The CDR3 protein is CASSPILRDEQFF. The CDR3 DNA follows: TGTGCCAGCAGCCCCATTCTGAGAGATGAGCAGTTCTTC.

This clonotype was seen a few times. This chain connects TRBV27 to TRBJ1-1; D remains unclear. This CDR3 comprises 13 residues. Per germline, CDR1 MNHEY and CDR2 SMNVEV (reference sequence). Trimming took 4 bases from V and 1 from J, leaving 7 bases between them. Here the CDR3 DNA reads TGTGCCAGCAGTTGGGGTACGAACACTGAAGCTTTCTTT. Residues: CASSWGTNTEAFF.

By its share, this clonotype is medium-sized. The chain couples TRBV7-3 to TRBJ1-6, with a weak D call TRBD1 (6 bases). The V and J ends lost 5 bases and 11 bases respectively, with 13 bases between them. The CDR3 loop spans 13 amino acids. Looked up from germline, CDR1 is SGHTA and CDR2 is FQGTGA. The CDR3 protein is CASSTSTGTPLHF. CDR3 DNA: TGTGCCAGCAGCACGTCAACAGGGACACCCCTCCACTTT.

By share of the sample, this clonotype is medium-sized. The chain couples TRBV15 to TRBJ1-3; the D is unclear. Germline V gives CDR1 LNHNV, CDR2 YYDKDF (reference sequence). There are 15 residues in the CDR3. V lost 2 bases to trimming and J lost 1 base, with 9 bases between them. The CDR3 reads CATSRTGSSGNTIYF. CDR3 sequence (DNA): TGTGCCACCAGCAGAACTGGGAGTTCTGGAAACACCATATATTTT.

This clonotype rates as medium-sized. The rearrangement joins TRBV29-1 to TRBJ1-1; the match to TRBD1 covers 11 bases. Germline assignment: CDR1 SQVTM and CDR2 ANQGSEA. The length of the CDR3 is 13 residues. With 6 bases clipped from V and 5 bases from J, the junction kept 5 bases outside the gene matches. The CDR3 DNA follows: TGCAGCGTGGACAGGGGGCTTGGTACTGAAGCTTTCTTT. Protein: CSVDRGLGTEAFF.

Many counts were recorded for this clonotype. The CDR3 reads CASSLTGTGGYTF. The CDR3 nucleotides are TGTGCCAGCAGTTTAACGGGAACGGGGGGCTACACCTTC. The V and J genes are TRBV27 and TRBJ1-2; D gene uncertain. V gave up 2 bases and J gave up 8 bases, with 12 bases separating them. This CDR3 comprises 13 residues. Germline V gives CDR1 MNHEY, CDR2 SMNVEV (reference sequence).